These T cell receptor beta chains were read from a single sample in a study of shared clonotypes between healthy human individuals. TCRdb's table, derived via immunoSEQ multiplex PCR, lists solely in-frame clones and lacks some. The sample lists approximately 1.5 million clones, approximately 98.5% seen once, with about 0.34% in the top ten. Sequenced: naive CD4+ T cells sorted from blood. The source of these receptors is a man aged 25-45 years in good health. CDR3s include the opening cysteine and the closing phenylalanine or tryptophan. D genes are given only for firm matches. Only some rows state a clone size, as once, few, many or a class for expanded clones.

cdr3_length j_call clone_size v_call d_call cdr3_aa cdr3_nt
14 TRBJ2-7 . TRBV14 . CASSQVGVSHEQYF TGTGCCAGCAGCCAAGTTGGGGTTAGTCACGAGCAGTACTTC
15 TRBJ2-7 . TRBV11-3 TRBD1 CASSPGQGLYYEQYF TGTGCCAGCAGCCCTGGACAGGGCCTATACTACGAGCAGTACTTC
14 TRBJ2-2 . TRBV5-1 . CASSRIQGPGELFF TGCGCCAGCAGCCGAATACAGGGACCCGGGGAGCTGTTTTTT
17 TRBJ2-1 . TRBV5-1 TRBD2 CASSSGTSGIYYNEQFF TGCGCCAGCAGCTCCGGGACTAGCGGGATCTACTACAATGAGCAGTTCTTC
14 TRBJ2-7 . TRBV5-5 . CASSPGPSSYEQYF TGTGCCAGCAGCCCCGGACCAAGCTCCTACGAGCAGTACTTC
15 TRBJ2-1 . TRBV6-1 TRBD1 CASSENRGIYNEQFF TGTGCCAGCAGTGAAAACAGGGGGATCTACAATGAGCAGTTCTTC
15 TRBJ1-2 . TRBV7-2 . CASSLSPNANYGYTF TGTGCCAGCAGCTTAAGCCCGAACGCTAACTATGGCTACACCTTC
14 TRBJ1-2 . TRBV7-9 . CASSLAQGAGGYTF TGTGCCAGCAGCTTAGCCCAGGGCGCGGGGGGCTACACCTTC
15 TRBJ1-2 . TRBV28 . CASSPLTSRHPGYTF TGTGCCAGCAGTCCCCTGACTTCCCGGCATCCTGGCTACACCTTC
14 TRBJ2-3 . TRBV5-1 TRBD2 CASSFSGSPDTQYF TGCGCCAGCAGCTTTAGCGGGAGCCCAGATACGCAGTATTTT
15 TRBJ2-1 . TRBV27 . CASRPSASSYNEQFF TGTGCCAGCAGACCCAGCGCGAGCTCCTACAATGAGCAGTTCTTC
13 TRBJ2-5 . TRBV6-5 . CASSLRPQETQYF TGTGCCAGCAGTTTACGACCACAAGAGACCCAGTACTTC
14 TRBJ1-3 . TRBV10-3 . CAITSGVSGNTIYF TGTGCCATCACCTCAGGTGTCTCTGGAAACACCATATATTTT
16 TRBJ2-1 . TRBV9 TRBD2 CASSGGLAGGPNEQFF TGTGCCAGCAGCGGAGGGCTAGCGGGAGGGCCCAATGAGCAGTTCTTC
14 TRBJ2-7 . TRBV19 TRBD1 CASSIRQGSYEQYF TGTGCCAGTAGTATTCGACAGGGATCCTACGAGCAGTACTTC
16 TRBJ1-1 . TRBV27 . CASSFLGGVESTEAFF TGTGCCAGCAGTTTCCTAGGGGGGGTAGAGAGCACTGAAGCTTTCTTT
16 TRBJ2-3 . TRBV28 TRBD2 CASTPLGGGSTDTQYF TGTGCCAGCACCCCACTGGGGGGGGGAAGCACAGATACGCAGTATTTT
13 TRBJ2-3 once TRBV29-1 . CSVLTSGADTQYF TGCAGCGTTCTCACTTCTGGGGCAGATACGCAGTATTTT